The clone carrying this T cell receptor beta chain was recorded once. The trim removed 5 bases at V and 5 bases at J, leaving 3 bases unmatched. The CDR3 loop spans 14 amino acids. Germline loops: CDR1 SGHVS, CDR2 FQNEAQ. This sample was taken from a study of shared clonotypes between healthy human individuals. Sequencing used immunoSEQ multiplex PCR; TCRdb keeps in-frame clones, though not all of them. The sample lists 850,000 to 1,200,000 clones, more than 65% occurring once. The J gene is TRBJ1-2, the V gene TRBV7-8; the match to TRBD1 covers 12 bases. The clonotype was recovered from a man aged 18 to 30 in good health. The sequencing input was memory CD4+ T cells sorted from blood. The subset is: CD45RA-negative fraction. The chain's CDR3 is CASSGTGGRYGYTF. In DNA, the CDR3 is TGTGCCAGCAGCGGGACAGGGGGCCGTTATGGCTACACCTTC. The full variable domain, its missing parts supplied by reference TRBV7-8 and TRBJ1-2, is GAGVSQSPRYKVAKRGQDVALRCDPISGHVSLFWYQQALGQGPEFLTYFQNEAQLDKSGLPSDRFFAERPEGSVSTLKIQRTQQEDSAVYLCASSGTGGRYGYTFGSGTRLTVV.